These 13 T cell receptor beta chains share one sample of origin, sequenced in a study of T cell responses to AZD1222 COVID-19 vaccine. Generated by immunoSEQ multiplex PCR, the TCRdb table keeps only in-frame clones and is missing some. The sample shows 120,000 to 150,000 clones, less than 95% of them seen only once. The sequencing here drew on peripheral blood, taken 28 days after the second dose of the MenACWY control vaccine. These receptor sequences come from an adult who received the MenACWY meningococcal vaccine as a control.

The chain carries TRBV2 and TRBJ1-5; weak D call: TRBD1 (5 bases). The CDR3 is 15 amino acids. Germline loops: CDR1 SNHLY, CDR2 FYNNEI. Trimming removed 5 bases from V and 0 bases from J, with 11 bases in between. CDR3 loop: CASSPDTNSNQPQHF. The CDR3 DNA sequence: TGTGCCAGCAGTCCGGACACTAATAGCAATCAGCCCCAGCATTTT.

The genes are TRBV28 and TRBJ2-3; D is unclear. The germline CDR1 and CDR2 sequences are MDHEN and SYDVKM. CDR3 size: 14 residues. Trimming took off 1 base at V and 8 bases at J, with 13 bases between the two ends. This chain's CDR3 is CASSLSGVGSTQYF. CDR3 DNA: TGTGCCAGCAGTTTATCTGGGGTGGGTAGTACGCAGTATTTT.

This rearrangement joins TRBV5-1 to TRBJ1-4, with D possibly matching TRBD1 (5 bases). The CDR3 spans 16 residues. V dropped 0 bases and J dropped 8 bases, with 17 bases sitting between them. The germline CDR1 and CDR2 sequences are SGHRS and YFSETQ. The CDR3 bases are TGCGCCAGCAGCTTGGCCGGGGCCAGGTTCGGGGAAAAACTGTTTTTT. The encoded protein is CASSLAGARFGEKLFF. Filled out from reference TRBV5-1 and TRBJ1-4, the complete variable domain reads KAGVTQTPRYLIKTRGQQVTLSCSPISGHRSVSWYQQTPGQGLQFLFEYFSETQRNKGNFPGRFSGRQFSNSRSEMNVSTLELGDSALYLCASSLAGARFGEKLFFGSGTQLSVL.

The chain links TRBV6-5 to TRBJ2-7; possibly TRBD1 or TRBD2 for D (5 bases each). V was clipped by 6 bases and J by 3 bases, with 18 bases between them. There are 15 residues in the CDR3. CDR1 is MNHEY, CDR2 SVGAGI, per germline. The CDR3 DNA is TGTGCCAGCAGGCCCGGGGCGATTGGCAGCTACGAGCAGTACTTC. Translation gives CASRPGAIGSYEQYF.

CDR3 sequence reads: CSASSLDKYNEQFF. CDR3 nucleotides: TGCAGTGCTAGTAGTCTTGACAAGTACAATGAGCAGTTCTTC. This chain joins TRBV20-1 and TRBJ2-1; D is unresolved. Trimming removed 3 bases from V and 4 bases from J, with 13 bases in between. The CDR3 sequence is 14 residues long. Germline assignment: CDR1 DFQATT and CDR2 SNEGSKA (reference sequence).

V usage is TRBV3-1 (or the pseudogene TRBV3-2) and J usage is TRBJ1-1; D remains unclear. Trimming removed 0 bases from V and 4 bases from J, with 12 bases in between. The CDR3 is 15 amino acids. CDR1 is LGHDT, CDR2 YNNKEL, per germline (reference sequence). The CDR3 is CASSQEPAIITEAFF. The CDR3 DNA follows: TGTGCCAGCAGCCAAGAGCCGGCCATAATCACTGAAGCTTTCTTT.

This chain uses TRBV7-3 with TRBJ2-7; 8 bases line up with TRBD2. The ends lost 4 bases at V and 5 bases at J; junction bases unmatched: 10. CDR1 SGHTA and CDR2 FQGTGA come from the germline V gene. The CDR3 is 15 residues long. The CDR3 spells CASSSTGTRLDEQYF. The CDR3 nucleotides read TGTGCCAGCAGCTCTACCGGGACTAGACTTGACGAGCAGTACTTC. The full variable domain, completed using reference TRBV7-3 and TRBJ2-7, is GAGVSQTPSNKVTEKGKYVELRCDPISGHTALYWYRQSLGQGPEFLIYFQGTGAADDSGLPNDRFFAVRPEGSVSTLKIQRTERGDSAVYLCASSSTGTRLDEQYFGPGTRLTVT.

The chain combines TRBV7-9 with TRBJ2-1; possibly TRBD2 for D (5 bases). Looked up from germline, CDR1 is SEHNR and CDR2 is FQNEAQ (reference sequence). The CDR3 is 13 amino acids. V was shortened by 0 bases and J by 7 bases, with 7 bases between the two germline ends. The CDR3 nucleotides are TGTGCCAGCAGCTTAGCGGCGGGTAATGAGCAGTTCTTC. Translation: CASSLAAGNEQFF.

The chain has TRBV29-1 and TRBJ1-1; 10 bases align to TRBD1. Germline lookup yields CDR1 SQVTM and CDR2 ANQGSEA. The CDR3 is 14 residues long. CDR3 nucleotide sequence: TGCGGAGGAGGGACAGGGGCCGGGGTGACTGAAGCTTTCTTT. Amino acids: CGGGTGAGVTEAFF.

V gene TRBV3-1 (or the pseudogene TRBV3-2) combines with J gene TRBJ2-1; perhaps TRBD2 as D (6 bases). Trimming left V 4 bases short and J 2 bases short, with 9 bases between. The CDR3 length is 14 residues. CDR1 LGHDT and CDR2 YNNKEL come from the germline V gene (reference sequence). CDR3 sequence (DNA): TGTGCCAGCAGCCCCCGACTAGCCTACAATGAGCAGTTCTTC. Encoded protein: CASSPRLAYNEQFF.

This chain connects TRBV19 to TRBJ2-5, with D uncertain. V was trimmed by 9 bases and J by 2 bases, leaving 16 bases between them. Germline lookup yields CDR1 LNHDA and CDR2 SQIVND (reference sequence). The CDR3 has 14 amino acids. CDR3 in amino acids: CARFWAALQETQYF. CDR3 nucleotide sequence: TGTGCCAGATTTTGGGCGGCCCTGCAAGAGACCCAGTACTTC.

With respect to this clone: Other DNA sequences of this sample code for an identical CDR3. This chain connects TRBV5-1 to TRBJ2-1; 13 bases line up with TRBD2. The germline CDR1 and CDR2 sequences are SGHRS and YFSETQ. This CDR3 has 16 amino acids. V was clipped by 3 bases and J by 3 bases; unmatched bases: 3. DNA of the CDR3: TGCGCCAGCAGCTCGGGACTAGCGGGGCGCTACAATGAGCAGTTCTTC. Translated: CASSSGLAGRYNEQFF.

This chain joins TRBV7-6 and TRBJ2-2, with unresolved D. Trimming left V 2 bases short and J 2 bases short, with 12 bases between. The CDR3 has 16 residues. Germline V lookup: CDR1 SGHVS, CDR2 FNYEAQ. This CDR3 reads CASSLFEDGNTGELFF. The CDR3 DNA sequence: TGTGCCAGCAGCTTATTCGAGGACGGAAACACCGGGGAGCTGTTTTTT. The full variable domain, rest sourced from reference TRBV7-6 and TRBJ2-2, is GAGVSQSPRYKVTKRGQDVALRCDPISGHVSLYWYRQALGQGPEFLTYFNYEAQQDKSGLPNDRFSAERPEGSISTLTIQRTEQRDSAMYRCASSLFEDGNTGELFFGEGSRLTVL.